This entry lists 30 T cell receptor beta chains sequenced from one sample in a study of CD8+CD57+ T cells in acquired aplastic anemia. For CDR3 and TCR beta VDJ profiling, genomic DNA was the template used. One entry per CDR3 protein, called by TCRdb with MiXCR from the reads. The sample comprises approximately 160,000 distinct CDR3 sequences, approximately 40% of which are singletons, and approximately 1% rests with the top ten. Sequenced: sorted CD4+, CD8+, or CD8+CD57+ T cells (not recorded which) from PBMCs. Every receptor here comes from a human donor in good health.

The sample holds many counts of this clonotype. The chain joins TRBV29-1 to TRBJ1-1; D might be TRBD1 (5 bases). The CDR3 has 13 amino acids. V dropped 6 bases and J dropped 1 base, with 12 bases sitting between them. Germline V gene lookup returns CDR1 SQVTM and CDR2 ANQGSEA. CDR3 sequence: CSVHGHQNTEAFF. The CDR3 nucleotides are TGCAGCGTCCACGGACACCAGAACACTGAAGCTTTCTTT.

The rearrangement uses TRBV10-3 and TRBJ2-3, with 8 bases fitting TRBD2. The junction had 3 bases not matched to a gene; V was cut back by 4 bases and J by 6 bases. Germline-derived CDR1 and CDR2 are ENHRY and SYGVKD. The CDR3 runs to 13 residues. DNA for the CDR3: TGTGCCATCAGTGTCGGGGGGGTGGATACGCAGTATTTT. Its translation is CAISVGGVDTQYF.

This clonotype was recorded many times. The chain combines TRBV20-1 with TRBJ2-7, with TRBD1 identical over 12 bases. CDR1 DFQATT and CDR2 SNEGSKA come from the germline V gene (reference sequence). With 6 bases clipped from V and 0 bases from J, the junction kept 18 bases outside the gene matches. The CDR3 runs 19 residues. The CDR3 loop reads CSADYIGTGGSSSSYEQYF. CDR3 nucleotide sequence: TGCAGTGCAGACTATATCGGGACAGGGGGCAGCTCGAGCTCCTACGAGCAGTACTTC.

The CDR3 here is CAINAAFF. The CDR3 bases are TGTGCCATCAATGCAGCTTTCTTT. This rearrangement joins TRBV10-3 to TRBJ1-1; no clear D. Germline V gene sequence: CDR1 ENHRY, CDR2 SYGVKD. Trimming left V 7 bases short and J 10 bases short, with 4 bases between. This CDR3 is 8 amino acids long.

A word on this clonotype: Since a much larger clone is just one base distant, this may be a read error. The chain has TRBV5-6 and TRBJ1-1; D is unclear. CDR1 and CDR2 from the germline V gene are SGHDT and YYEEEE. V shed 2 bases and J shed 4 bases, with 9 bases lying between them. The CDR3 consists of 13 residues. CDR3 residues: CASSLVHGTEAFF. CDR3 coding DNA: TGTGCCAGCAGCTTAGTCCATGGCACTGAAGCTTTCTTT.

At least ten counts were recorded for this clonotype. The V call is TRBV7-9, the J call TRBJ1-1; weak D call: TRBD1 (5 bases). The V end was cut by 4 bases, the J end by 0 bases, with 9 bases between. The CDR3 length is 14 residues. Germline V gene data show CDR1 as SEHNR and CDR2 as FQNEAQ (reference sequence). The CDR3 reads CASSSTGVNTEAFF. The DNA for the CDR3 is TGTGCCAGCAGCTCCACAGGTGTGAACACTGAAGCTTTCTTT. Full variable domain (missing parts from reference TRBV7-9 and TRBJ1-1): DTGVSQNPRHKITKRGQNVTFRCDPISEHNRLYWYRQTLGQGPEFLTYFQNEAQLEKSRLLSDRFSAERPKGSFSTLEIQRTEQGDSAMYLCASSSTGVNTEAFFGQGTRLTVV.

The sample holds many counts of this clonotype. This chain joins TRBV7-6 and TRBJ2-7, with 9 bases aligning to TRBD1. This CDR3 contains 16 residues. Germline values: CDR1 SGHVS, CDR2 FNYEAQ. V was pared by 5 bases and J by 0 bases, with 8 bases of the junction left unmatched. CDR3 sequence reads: CASSRTGGLSSYEQYF. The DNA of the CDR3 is TGTGCCAGCAGCCGAACAGGGGGCTTGAGCTCCTACGAGCAGTACTTC.

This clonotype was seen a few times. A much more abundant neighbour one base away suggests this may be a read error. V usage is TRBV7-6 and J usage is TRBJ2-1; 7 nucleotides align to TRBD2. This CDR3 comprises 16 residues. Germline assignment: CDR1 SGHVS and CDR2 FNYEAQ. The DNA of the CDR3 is TGTGCCGGCAGTCCAGTAGGCGGGGGATCCTACAATGAGCAGTTCTTC. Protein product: CAGSPVGGGSYNEQFF.

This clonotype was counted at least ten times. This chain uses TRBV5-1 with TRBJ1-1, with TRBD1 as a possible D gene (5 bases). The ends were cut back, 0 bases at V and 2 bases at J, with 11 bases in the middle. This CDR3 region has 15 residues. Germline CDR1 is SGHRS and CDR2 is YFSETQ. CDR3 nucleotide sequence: TGCGCCAGCAGCTTGGATGAGGGGAGAAACACTGAAGCTTTCTTT. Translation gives CASSLDEGRNTEAFF.

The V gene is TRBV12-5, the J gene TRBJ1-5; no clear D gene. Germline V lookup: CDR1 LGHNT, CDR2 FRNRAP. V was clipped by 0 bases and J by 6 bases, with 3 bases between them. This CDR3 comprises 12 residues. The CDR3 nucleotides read TGTGCTAGTGGTTTGGTTCGTCAGCCCCAGCATTTT. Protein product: CASGLVRQPQHF.

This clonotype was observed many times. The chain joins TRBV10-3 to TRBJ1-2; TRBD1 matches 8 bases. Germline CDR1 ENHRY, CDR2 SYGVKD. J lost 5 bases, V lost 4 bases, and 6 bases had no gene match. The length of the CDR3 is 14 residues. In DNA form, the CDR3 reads TGTGCCATCAGTGGGACAGGGACCTCGTATGGCTACACCTTC. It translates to CAISGTGTSYGYTF.

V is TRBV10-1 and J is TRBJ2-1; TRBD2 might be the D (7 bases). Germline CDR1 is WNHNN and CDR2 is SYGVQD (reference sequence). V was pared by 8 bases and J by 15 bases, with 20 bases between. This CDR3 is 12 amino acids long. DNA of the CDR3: TGCGCCAGCGTTGAAGGGGGGCGGGAGTGGTTCTTC. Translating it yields CASVEGGREWFF.

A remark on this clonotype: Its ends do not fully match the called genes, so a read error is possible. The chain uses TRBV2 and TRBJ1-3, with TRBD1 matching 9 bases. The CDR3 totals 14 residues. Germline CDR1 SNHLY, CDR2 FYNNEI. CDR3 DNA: TGTGCCAGCAGCCAACAGGGGGCTGGAGACACCATGTATTTT. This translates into CASSQQGAGDTMYF.

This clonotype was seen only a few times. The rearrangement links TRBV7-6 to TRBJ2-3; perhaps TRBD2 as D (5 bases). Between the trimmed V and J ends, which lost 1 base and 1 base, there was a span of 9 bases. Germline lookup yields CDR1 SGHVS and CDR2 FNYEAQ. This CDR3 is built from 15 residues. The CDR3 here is CASSLGTSRTDTQYF. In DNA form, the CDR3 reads TGTGCCAGCAGCTTAGGTACTAGTCGCACAGATACGCAGTATTTT.

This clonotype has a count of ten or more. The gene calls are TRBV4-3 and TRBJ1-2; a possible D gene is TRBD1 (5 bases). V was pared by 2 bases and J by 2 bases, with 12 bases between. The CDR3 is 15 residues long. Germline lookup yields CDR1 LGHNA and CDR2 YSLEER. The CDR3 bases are TGCGCCAGCAGCCAACTCCGGGACCCCAACTATGGCTACACCTTC. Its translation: CASSQLRDPNYGYTF.

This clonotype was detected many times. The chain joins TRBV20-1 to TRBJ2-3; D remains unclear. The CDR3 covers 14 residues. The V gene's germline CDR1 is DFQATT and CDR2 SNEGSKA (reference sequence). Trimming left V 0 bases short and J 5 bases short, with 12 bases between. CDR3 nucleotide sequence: TGCAGTGCTAGAGATAGCCAGCGTCGAGATACGCAGTATTTT. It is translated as CSARDSQRRDTQYF.

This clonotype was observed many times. Written as DNA, the CDR3 is TGCAGCGTTGCCGGGGGTCTTCGCAATCAGCCCCAGCATTTT. Translating gives CSVAGGLRNQPQHF. The chain has TRBV29-1 and TRBJ1-5, with TRBD1 as a possible D gene (5 bases). Germline V lookup: CDR1 SQVTM, CDR2 ANQGSEA. Trimming cost V 4 bases and J 2 bases, with 12 bases left between them. This CDR3 region has 14 residues.

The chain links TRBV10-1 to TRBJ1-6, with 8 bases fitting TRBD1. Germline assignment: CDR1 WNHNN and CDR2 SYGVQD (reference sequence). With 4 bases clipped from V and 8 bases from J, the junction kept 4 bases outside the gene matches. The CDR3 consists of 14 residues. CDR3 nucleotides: TGCGCCAGCAGTGGGACAGGGAATGATTCACCCCTCCACTTT. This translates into CASSGTGNDSPLHF.

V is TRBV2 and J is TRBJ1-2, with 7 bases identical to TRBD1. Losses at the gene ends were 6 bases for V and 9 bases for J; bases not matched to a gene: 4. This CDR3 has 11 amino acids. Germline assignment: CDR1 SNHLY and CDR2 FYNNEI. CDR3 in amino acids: CASSYRGSYTF. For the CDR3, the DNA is TGTGCCAGCAGCTACAGGGGAAGCTACACCTTC.

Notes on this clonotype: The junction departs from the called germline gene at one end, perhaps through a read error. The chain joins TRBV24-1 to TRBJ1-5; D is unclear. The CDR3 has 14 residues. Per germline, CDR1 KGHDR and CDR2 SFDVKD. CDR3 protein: CATSTFSSNQPQHF. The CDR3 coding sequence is TGTGCCACCAGTACCTTCAGCAGCAATCAGCCCCAACATTTT.

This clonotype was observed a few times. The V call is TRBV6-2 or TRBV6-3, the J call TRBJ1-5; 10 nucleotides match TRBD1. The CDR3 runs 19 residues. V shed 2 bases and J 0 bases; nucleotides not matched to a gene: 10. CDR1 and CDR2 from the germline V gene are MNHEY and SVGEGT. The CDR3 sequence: CASSYVTGGPLYSNQPQHF. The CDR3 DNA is TGTGCCAGCAGTTACGTGACAGGGGGCCCTCTCTATAGCAATCAGCCCCAGCATTTT.

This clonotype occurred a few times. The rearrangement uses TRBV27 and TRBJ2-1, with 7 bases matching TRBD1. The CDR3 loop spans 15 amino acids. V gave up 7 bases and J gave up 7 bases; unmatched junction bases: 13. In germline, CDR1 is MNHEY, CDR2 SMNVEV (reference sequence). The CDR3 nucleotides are TGTGCCAGCACCCGACAGGGTAGGGTTACGAATGAGCAGTTCTTC. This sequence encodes CASTRQGRVTNEQFF.

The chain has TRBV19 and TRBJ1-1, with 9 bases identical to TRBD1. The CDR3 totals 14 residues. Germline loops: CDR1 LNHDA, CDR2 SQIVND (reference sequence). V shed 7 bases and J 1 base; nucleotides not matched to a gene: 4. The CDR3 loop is CASTKDRGNTEAFF. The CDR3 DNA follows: TGTGCCAGTACCAAGGACAGGGGGAACACTGAAGCTTTCTTT. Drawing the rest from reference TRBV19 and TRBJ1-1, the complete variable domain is DGGITQSPKYLFRKEGQNVTLSCEQNLNHDAMYWYRQDPGQGLRLIYYSQIVNDFQKGDIAEGYSVSREKKESFPLTVTSAQKNPTAFYLCASTKDRGNTEAFFGQGTRLTVV.

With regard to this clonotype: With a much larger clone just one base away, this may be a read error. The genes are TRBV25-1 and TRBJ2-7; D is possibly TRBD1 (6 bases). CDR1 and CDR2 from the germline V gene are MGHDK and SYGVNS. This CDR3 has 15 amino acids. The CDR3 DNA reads TGTGCCAGCAGCTTCTTCAGGGGTGAGTCCTACGAGCAGCACTTC. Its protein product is CASSFFRGESYEQHF.

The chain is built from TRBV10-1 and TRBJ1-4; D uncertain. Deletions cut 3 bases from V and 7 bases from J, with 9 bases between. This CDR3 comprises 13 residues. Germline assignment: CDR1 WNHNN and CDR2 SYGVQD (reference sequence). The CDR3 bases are TGCGCCAGCAGTGATGGATCTTCTGAAAAACTGTTTTTT. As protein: CASSDGSSEKLFF.

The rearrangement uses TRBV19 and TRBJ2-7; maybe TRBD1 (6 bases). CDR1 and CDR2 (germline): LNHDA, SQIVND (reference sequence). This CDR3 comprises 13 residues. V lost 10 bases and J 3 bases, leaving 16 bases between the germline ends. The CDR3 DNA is TGTGCCACATTTAGGGGGAAGGACTACGAGCAGTACTTC. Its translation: CATFRGKDYEQYF.

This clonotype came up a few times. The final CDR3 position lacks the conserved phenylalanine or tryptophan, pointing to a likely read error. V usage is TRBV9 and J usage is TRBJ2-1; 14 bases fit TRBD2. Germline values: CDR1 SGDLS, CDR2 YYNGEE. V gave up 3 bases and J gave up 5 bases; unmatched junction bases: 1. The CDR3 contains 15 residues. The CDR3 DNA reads TGTGCCAGCAGCGCGGGACTAGCGGGGGACAATGAGCAGTTCCTC. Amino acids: CASSAGLAGDNEQFL.

The CDR3 sequence: CATSVGVGQPQHF. DNA for the CDR3: TGTGCCACCAGTGTTGGGGTGGGGCAGCCCCAGCATTTT. The chain combines TRBV24-1 with TRBJ1-5; D remains unclear. Trimming removed 5 bases at V and 7 bases at J, with 11 bases between. The germline V gene encodes CDR1 KGHDR and CDR2 SFDVKD. The length of the CDR3 is 13 residues.

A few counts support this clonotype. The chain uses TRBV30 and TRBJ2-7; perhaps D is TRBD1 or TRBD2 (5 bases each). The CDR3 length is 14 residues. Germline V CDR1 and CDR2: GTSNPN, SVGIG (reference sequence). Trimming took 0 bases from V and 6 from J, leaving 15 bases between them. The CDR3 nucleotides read TGTGCCTGGAGTGTACTTCCGGGGACCTCCGAGCAGTACTTC. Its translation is CAWSVLPGTSEQYF.

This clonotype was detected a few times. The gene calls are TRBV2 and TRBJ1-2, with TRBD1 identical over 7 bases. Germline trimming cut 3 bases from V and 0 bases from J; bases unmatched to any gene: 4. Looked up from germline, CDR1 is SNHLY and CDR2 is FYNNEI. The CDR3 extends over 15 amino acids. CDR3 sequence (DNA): TGTGCCAGCAGTGACAGGGGGGGAGCTAACTATGGCTACACCTTC. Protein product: CASSDRGGANYGYTF.